This T cell receptor (beta chain) was documented in a study of T cells expressing NK-cell markers. The wider study: Seven sequenced donors out of eight were HCMV-seropositive, one seronegative.

Turning to this clonotype: Its target is unknown.

Each CDR3 protein gets one entry in TCRdb, which reprocessed the 5' RACE reads and gives no DNA. The sample's table shows almost 450,000 distinct CDR3 sequences. The CDR3 has 13 amino acids. Per germline, CDR1 MNHNS and CDR2 SASEGT. Study results and limitations: Each of over 5 donors carried dominant NKG2C+ clonotypes accounting for about 1.0-7.5% of CD8+ T cells. No clear determination of HCMV specificity was made for expanded NKG2C+ T cell clones.

This receptor was taken from a woman aged 18 to 75 in good health. Sequenced sample: blood T cells: a sorted CD56 or NKG2C T cell subset, CD4+ or CD8+ T cells, or bulk PBMC T cells (not recorded which). This rearrangement joins TRBV6-1 to TRBJ2-7; the TCRdb call, TRBD2, lacks DNA for checking. CDR3 sequence: CASSGTSRYEQYF.